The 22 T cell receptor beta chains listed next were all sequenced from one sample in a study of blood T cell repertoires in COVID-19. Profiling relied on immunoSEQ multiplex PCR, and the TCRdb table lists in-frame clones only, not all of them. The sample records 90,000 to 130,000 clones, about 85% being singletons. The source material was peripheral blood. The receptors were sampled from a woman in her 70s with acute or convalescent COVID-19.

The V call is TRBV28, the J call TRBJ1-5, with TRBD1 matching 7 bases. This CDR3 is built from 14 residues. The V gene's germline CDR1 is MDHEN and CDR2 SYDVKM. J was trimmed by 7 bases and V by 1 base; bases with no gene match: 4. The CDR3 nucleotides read TGTGCCAGCAGTTTATTAAAGGGGGCCCAGCCCCAGCATTTT. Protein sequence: CASSLLKGAQPQHF.

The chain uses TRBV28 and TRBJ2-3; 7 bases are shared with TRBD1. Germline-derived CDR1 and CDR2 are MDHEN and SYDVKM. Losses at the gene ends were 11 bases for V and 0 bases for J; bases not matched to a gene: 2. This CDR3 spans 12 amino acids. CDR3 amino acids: CAEGQSTDTQYF. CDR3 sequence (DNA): TGTGCCGAGGGACAGAGCACAGATACGCAGTATTTT. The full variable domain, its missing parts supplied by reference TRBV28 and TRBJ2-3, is DVKVTQSSRYLVKRTGEKVFLECVQDMDHENMFWYRQDPGLGLRLIYFSYDVKMKEKGDIPEGYSVSREKKERFSLILESASTNQTSMYLCAEGQSTDTQYFGPGTRLTVL.

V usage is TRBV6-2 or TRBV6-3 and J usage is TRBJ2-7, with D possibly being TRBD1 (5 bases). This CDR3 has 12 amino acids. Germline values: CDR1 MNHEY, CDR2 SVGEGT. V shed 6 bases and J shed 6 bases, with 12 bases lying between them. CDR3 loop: CASSLQGAEQYV. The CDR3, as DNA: TGTGCCAGCAGCCTCCAGGGTGCCGAGCAGTACGTC.

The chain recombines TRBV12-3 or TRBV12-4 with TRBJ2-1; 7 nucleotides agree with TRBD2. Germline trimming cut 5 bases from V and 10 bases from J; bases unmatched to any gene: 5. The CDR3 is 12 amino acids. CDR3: CASSKNSGEQFF. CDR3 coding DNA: TGTGCCAGCAGTAAGAATAGCGGGGAGCAGTTCTTC.

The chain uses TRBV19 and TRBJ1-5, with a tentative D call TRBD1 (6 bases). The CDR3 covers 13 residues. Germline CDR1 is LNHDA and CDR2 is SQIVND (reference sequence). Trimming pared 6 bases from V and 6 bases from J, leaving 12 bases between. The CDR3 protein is CASRKEQGQPQHF. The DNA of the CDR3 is TGTGCCAGTAGAAAAGAACAGGGTCAGCCCCAGCATTTT.

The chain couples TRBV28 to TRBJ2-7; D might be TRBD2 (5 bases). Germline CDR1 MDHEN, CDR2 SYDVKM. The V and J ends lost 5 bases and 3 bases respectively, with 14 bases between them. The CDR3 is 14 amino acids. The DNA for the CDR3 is TGTGCCAGCAGTACCAAGCGGAGGCTCTACGAGCAGTACGTC. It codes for CASSTKRRLYEQYV.

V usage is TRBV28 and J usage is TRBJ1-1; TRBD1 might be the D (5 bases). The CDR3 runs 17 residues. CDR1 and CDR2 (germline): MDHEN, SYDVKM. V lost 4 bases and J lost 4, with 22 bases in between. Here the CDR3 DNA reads TGTGCCAGCAGTTCCCCCGCCTCCAGGGTGAGTGGCACTGAAGCTTTCTTT. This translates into CASSSPASRVSGTEAFF.

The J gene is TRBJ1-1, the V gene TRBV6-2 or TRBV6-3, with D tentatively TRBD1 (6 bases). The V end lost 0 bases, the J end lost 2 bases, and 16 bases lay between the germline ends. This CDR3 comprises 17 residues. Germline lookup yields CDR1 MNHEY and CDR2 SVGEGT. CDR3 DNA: TGTGCCAGCAGTTACTCGACTACAGGGACCTTCAACACTGAAGCTTTCTTT. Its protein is CASSYSTTGTFNTEAFF.

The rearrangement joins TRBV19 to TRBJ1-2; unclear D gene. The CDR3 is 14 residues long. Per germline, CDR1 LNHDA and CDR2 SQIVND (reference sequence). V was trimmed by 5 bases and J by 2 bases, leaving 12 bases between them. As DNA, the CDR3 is TGTGCCAGTAGTCCTGGGCGAGTAAACTATGGCTACACCTTC. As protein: CASSPGRVNYGYTF.

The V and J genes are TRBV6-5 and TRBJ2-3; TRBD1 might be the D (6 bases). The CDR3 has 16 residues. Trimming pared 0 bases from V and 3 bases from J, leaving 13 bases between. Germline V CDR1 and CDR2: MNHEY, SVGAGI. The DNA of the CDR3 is TGTGCCAGCAGTTACTCGATTGGACAGCTGACAGATACGCAGTATTTT. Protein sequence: CASSYSIGQLTDTQYF.

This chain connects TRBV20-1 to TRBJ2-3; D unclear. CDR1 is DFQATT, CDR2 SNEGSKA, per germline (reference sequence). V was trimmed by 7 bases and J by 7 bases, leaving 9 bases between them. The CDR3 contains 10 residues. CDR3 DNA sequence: TGCAGTGTTGAGGATAATACGCAGTATTTT. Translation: CSVEDNTQYF.

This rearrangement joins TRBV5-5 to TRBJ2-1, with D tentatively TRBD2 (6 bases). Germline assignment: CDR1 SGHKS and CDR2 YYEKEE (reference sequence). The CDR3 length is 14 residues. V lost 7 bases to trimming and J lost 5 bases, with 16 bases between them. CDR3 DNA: TGTGCCAGCGCTTTGAGCCGCGGGAACAATGAGCAGTTCTTC. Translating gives CASALSRGNNEQFF. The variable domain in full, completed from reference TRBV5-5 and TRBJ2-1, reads DAGVTQSPTHLIKTRGQQVTLRCSPISGHKSVSWYQQVLGQGPQFIFQYYEKEERGRGNFPDRFSARQFPNYSSELNVNALLLGDSALYLCASALSRGNNEQFFGPGTRLTVL.

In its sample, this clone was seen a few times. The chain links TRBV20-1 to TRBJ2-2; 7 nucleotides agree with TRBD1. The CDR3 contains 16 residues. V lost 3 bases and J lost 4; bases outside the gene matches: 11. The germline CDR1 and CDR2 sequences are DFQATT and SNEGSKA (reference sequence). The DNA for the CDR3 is TGCAGTGCTAGTTCCCGCCGGACAGGCGTCACCGGGGAGCTGTTTTTT. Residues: CSASSRRTGVTGELFF.

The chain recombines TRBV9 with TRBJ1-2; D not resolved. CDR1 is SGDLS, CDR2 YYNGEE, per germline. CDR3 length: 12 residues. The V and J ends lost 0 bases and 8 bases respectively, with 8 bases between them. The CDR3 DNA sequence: TGTGCCAGCAGCGTAGGGGCATGGGGCTACACCTTC. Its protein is CASSVGAWGYTF.

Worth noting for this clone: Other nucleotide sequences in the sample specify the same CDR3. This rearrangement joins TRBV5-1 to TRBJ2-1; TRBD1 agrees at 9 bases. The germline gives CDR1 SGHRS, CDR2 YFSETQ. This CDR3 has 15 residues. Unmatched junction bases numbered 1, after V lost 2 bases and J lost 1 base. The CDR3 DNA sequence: TGCGCCAGCAGCTTTGGACAGGGGTCCTACAATGAGCAGTTCTTC. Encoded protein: CASSFGQGSYNEQFF.

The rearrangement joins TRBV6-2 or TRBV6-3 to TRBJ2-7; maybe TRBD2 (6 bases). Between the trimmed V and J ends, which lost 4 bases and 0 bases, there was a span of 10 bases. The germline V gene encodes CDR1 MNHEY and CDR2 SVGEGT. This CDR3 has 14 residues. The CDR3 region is CASSFWDFSYEQYF. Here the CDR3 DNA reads TGTGCCAGCAGTTTCTGGGACTTCTCCTACGAGCAGTACTTC.

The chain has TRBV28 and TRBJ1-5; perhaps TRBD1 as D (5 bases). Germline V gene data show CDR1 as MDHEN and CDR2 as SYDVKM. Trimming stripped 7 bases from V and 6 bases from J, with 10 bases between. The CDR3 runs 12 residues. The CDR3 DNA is TGTGCCAGCAACCCGGGGGGTCAGCCCCAGCATTTT. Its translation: CASNPGGQPQHF.

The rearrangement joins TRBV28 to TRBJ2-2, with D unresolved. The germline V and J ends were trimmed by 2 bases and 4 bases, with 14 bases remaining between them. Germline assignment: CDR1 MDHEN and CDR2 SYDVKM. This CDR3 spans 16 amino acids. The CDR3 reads CASSLVLGLSTGELFF. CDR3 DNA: TGTGCCAGCAGTTTAGTTTTGGGCCTGAGCACCGGGGAGCTGTTTTTT.

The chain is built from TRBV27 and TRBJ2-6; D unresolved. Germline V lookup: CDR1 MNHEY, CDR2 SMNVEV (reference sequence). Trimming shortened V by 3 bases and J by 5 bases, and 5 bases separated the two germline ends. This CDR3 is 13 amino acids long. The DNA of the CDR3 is TGTGCCAGCAGTTTTCAGTGGGCCAACGTCCTGACTTTC. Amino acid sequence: CASSFQWANVLTF.

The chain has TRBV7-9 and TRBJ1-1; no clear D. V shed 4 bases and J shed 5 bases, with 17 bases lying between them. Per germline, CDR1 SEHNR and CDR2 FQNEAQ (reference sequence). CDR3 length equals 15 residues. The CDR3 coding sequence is TGTGCCAGCAGCTCCTCTATGAGGGCTTTTACTGAAGCTTTCTTT. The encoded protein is CASSSSMRAFTEAFF.

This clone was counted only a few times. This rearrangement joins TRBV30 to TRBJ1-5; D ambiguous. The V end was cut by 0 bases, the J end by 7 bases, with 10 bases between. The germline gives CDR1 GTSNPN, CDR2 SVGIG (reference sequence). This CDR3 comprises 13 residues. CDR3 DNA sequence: TGTGCCTGGAGTGTCCTAACGGGGCAGCCCCAGCATTTT. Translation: CAWSVLTGQPQHF.

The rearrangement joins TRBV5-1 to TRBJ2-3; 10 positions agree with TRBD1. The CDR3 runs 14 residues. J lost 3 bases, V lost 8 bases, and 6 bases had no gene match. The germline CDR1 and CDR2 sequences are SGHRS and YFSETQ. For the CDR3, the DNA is TGCGCCAGTTTTGACAGGGGGCTAACAGATACGCAGTATTTT. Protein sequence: CASFDRGLTDTQYF.